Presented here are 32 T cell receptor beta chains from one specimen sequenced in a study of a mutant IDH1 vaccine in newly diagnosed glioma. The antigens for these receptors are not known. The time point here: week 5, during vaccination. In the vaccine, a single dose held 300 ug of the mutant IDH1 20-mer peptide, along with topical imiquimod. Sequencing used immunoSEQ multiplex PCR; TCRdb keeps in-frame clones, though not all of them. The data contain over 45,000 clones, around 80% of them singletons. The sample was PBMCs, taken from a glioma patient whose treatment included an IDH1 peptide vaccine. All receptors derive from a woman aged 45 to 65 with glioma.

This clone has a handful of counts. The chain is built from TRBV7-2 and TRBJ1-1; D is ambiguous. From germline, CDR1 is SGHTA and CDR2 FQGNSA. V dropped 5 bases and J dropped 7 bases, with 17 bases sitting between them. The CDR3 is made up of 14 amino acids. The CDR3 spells CASSRSVEVDEAFF. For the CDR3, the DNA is TGTGCCAGCAGCCGATCCGTAGAAGTCGATGAAGCTTTCTTT.

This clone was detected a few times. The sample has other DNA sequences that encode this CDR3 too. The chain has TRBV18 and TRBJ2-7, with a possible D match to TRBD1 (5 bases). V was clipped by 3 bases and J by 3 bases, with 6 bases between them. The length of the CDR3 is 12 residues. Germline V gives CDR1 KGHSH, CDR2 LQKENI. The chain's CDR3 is CASSPDSYEQYF. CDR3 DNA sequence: TGTGCCAGCTCACCCGACAGCTACGAGCAGTACTTC.

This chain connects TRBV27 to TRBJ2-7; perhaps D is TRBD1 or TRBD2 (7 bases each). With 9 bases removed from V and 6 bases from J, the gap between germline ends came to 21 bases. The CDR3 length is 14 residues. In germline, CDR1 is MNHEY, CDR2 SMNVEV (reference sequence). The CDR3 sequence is CASLNRPRGGEQYF. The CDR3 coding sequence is TGTGCCAGTTTAAACCGTCCCAGGGGGGGCGAGCAGTACTTC.

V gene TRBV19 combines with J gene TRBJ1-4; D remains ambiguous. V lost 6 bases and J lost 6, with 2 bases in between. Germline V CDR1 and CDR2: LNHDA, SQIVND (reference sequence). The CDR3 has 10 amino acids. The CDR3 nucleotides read TGTGCCAGTAGGGATGAAAAACTGTTTTTT. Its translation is CASRDEKLFF. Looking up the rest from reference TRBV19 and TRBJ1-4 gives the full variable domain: DGGITQSPKYLFRKEGQNVTLSCEQNLNHDAMYWYRQDPGQGLRLIYYSQIVNDFQKGDIAEGYSVSREKKESFPLTVTSAQKNPTAFYLCASRDEKLFFGSGTQLSVL.

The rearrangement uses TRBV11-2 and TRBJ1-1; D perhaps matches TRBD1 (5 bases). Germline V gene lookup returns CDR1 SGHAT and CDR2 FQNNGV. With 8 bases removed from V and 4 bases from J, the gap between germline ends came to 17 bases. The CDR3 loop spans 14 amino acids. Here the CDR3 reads CASQSGQGLTEAFF. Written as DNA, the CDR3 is TGTGCCAGCCAGTCAGGGCAGGGACTCACTGAAGCTTTCTTT.

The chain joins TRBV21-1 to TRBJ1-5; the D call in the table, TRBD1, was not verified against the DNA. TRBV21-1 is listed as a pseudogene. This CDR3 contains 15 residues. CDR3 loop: CASSKKQGVVQPQHF. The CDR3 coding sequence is TGTGCCAGCAGCAAAAAACAGGGGGTTGTTCAGCCCCAGCATTTT.

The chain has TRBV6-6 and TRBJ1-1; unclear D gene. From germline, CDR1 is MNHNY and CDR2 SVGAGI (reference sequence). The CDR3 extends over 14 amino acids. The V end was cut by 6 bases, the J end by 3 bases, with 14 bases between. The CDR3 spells CASSQQVEDTEAFF. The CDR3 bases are TGTGCCAGCAGCCAGCAGGTGGAGGACACTGAAGCTTTCTTT.

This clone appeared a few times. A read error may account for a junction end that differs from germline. CDR3 bases: TGTGCTAGCAGCTTAGACATTCGAAACACCATATATTTT. This encodes CASSLDIRNTIYF. The rearrangement links TRBV7-7 to TRBJ1-3; D gene uncertain. Germline V CDR1 and CDR2: SSHAT, FNYEAQ (reference sequence). The CDR3 has 13 residues.

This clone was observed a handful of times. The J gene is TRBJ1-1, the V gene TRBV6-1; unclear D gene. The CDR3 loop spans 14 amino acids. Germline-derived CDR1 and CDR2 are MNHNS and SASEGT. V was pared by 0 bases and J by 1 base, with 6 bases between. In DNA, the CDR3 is TGTGCCAGCAGTGAAGCGCACGGGAACACTGAAGCTTTCTTT. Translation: CASSEAHGNTEAFF.

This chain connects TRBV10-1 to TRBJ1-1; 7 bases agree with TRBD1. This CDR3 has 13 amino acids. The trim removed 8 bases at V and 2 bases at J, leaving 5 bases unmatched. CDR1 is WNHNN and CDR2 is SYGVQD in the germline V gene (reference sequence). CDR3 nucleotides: TGCGCCAGCGGGAACAGGGGTAACACTGAAGCTTTCTTT. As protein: CASGNRGNTEAFF.

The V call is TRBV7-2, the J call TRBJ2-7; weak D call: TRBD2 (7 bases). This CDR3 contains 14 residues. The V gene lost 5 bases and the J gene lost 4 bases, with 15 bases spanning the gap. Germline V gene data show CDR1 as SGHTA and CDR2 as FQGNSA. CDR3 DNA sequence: TGTGCCAGCAGCCCGAGGGGGGGACGGTACGAGCAGTACTTC. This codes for CASSPRGGRYEQYF.

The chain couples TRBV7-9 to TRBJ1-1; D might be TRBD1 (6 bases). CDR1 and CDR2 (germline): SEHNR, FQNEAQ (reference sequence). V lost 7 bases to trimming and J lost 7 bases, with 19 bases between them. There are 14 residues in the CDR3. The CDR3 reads CASTRDTLGLEAFF. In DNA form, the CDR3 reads TGTGCCAGCACTAGGGACACCCTGGGCCTTGAAGCTTTCTTT.

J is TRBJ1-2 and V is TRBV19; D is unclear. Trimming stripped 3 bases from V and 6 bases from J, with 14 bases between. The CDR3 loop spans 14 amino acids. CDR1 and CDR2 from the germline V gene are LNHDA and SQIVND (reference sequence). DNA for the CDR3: TGTGCCAGTAGTATTAGGGCCAACCGCAATGGCTACACCTTC. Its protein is CASSIRANRNGYTF.

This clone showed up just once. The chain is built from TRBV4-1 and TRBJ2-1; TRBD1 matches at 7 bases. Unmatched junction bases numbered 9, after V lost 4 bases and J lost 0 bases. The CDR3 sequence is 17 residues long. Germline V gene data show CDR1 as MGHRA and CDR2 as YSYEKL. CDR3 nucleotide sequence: TGCGCCAGCAGCCTTGGGGTGGACAGGAGCTCCTACAATGAGCAGTTCTTC. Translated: CASSLGVDRSSYNEQFF.

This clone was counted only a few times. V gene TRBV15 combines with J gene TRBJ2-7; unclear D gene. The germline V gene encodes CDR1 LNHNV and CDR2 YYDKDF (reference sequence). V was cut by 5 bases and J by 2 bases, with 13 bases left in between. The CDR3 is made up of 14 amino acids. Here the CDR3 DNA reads TGTGCCACCAGCGGTGGAACCGGGCCCTACGAGCAGTACTTC. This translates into CATSGGTGPYEQYF. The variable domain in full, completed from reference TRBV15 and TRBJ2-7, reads DAMVIQNPRYQVTQFGKPVTLSCSQTLNHNVMYWYQQKSSQAPKLLFHYYDKDFNNEADTPDNFQSRRPNTSFCFLDIRSPGLGDTAMYLCATSGGTGPYEQYFGPGTRLTVT.

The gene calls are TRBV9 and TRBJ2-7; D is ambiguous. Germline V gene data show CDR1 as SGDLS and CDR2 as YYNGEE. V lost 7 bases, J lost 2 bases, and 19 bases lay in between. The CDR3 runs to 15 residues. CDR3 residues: CASLLTFVPPYEQYF. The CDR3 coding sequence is TGTGCCAGCCTCTTAACGTTCGTTCCCCCCTACGAGCAGTACTTC.

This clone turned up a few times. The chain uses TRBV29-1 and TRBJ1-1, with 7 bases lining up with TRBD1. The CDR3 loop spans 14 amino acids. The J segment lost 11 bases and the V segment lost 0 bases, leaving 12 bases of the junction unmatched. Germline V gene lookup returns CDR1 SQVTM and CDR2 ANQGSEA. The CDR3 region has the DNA TGCAGCGTTGAAGACCGACAGGGAAGGGTAGGGGCTTTCTTT. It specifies CSVEDRQGRVGAFF.

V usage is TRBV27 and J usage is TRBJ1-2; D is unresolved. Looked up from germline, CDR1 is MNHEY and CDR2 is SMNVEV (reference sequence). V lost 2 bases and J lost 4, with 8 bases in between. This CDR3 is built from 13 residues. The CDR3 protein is CASSLEGSYGYTF. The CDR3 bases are TGTGCCAGCAGTTTAGAGGGCTCCTATGGCTACACCTTC.

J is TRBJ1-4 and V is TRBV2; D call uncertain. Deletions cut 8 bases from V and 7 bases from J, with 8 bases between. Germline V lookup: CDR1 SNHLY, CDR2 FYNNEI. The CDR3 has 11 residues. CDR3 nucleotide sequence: TGTGCCAGCTACCCCGGTGAAAAACTGTTTTTT. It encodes CASYPGEKLFF.

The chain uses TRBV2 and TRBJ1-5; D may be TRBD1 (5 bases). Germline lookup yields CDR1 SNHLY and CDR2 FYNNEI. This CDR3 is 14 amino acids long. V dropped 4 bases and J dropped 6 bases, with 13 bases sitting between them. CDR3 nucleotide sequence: TGTGCCAGCAGTGCGGCGGGGGTTCTTCAGCCCCAGCATTTT. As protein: CASSAAGVLQPQHF.

CDR3 in amino acids: CASSFRDRVGYTF. In DNA form, the CDR3 reads TGCGCCAGCAGCTTCCGGGACAGGGTCGGCTACACCTTC. The rearrangement links TRBV5-1 to TRBJ1-2; 9 bases are shared with TRBD1. The CDR3 sequence is 13 residues long. Trimming at V came to 2 bases and at J to 8 bases, leaving 4 bases not matched to a gene. Looked up from germline, CDR1 is SGHRS and CDR2 is YFSETQ.

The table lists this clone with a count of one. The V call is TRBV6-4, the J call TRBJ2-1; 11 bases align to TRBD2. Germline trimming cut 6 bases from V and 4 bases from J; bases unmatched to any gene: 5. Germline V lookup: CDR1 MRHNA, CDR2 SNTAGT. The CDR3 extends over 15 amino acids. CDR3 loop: CASSSTSGGYNEQFF. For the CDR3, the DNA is TGTGCCAGCAGCAGCACTAGCGGGGGTTACAATGAGCAGTTCTTC.

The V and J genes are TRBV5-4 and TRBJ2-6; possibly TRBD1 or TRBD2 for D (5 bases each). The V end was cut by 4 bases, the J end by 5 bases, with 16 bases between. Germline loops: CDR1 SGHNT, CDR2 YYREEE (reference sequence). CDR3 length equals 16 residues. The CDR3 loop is CASSPGTGLRANVLTF. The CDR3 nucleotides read TGTGCCAGCAGCCCGGGGACGGGTTTAAGGGCCAACGTCCTGACTTTC.

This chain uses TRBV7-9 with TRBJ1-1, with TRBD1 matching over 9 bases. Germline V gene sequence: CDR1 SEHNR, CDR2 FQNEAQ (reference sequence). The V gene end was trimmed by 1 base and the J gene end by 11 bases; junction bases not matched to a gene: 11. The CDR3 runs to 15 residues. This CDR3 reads CASSLVTGTGNNAFF. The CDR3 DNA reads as TGTGCCAGCAGCTTAGTGACAGGGACAGGGAATAACGCTTTCTTT.

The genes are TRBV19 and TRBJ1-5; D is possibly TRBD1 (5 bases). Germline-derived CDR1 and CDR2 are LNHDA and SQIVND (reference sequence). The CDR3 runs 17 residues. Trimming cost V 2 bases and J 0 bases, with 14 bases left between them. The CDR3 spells CASSITASRVSNQPQHF. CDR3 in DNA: TGTGCCAGTAGTATAACCGCCAGCAGGGTTAGCAATCAGCCCCAGCATTTT.

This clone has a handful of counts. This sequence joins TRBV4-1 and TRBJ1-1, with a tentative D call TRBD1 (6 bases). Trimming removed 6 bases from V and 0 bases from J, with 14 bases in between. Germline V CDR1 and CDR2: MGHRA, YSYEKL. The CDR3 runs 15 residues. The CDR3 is CASSQTGSMNTEAFF. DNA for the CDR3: TGCGCCAGCAGTCAAACAGGGAGCATGAACACTGAAGCTTTCTTT.

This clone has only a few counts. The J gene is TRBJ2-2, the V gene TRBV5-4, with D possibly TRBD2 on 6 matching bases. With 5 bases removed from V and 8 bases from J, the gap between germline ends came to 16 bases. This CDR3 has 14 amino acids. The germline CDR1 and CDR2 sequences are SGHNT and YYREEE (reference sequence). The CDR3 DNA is TGTGCCAGCAGGTGGTCGGGGGTTGAGGGGGAGCTGTTTTTT. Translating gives CASRWSGVEGELFF. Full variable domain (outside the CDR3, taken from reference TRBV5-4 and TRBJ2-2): ETGVTQSPTHLIKTRGQQVTLRCSSQSGHNTVSWYQQALGQGPQFIFQYYREEENGRGNFPPRFSGLQFPNYSSELNVNALELDDSALYLCASRWSGVEGELFFGEGSRLTVL.

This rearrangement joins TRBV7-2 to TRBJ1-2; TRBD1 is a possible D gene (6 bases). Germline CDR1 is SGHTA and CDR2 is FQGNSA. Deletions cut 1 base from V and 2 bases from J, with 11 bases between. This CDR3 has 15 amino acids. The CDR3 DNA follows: TGTGCCAGCAGCTTAGGTAACAGGGTGAACTATGGCTACACCTTC. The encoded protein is CASSLGNRVNYGYTF. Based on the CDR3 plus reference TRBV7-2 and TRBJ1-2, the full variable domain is GAGVSQSPSNKVTEKGKDVELRCDPISGHTALYWYRQSLGQGLEFLIYFQGNSAPDKSGLPSDRFSAERTGGSVSTLTIQRTQQEDSAVYLCASSLGNRVNYGYTFGSGTRLTVV.

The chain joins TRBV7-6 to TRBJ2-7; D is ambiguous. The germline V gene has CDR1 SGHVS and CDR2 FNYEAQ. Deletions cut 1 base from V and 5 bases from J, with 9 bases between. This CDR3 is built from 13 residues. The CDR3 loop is CASSLDSGNEQYF. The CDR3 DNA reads TGTGCCAGCAGCTTAGATTCGGGCAACGAGCAGTACTTC.

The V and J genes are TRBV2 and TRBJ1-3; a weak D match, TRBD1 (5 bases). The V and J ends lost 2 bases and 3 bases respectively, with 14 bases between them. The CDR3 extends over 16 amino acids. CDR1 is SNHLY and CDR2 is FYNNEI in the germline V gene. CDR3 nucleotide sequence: TGTGCCAGCAGTGAAACGCCAGGGATTTTTGGAAACACCATATATTTT. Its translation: CASSETPGIFGNTIYF.

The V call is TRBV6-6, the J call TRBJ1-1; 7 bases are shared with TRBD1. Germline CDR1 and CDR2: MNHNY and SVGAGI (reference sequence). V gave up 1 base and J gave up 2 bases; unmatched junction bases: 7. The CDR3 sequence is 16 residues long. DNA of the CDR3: TGTGCCAGCAGTTACTGGGACAGAGGCCCCAACACTGAAGCTTTCTTT. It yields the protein CASSYWDRGPNTEAFF.

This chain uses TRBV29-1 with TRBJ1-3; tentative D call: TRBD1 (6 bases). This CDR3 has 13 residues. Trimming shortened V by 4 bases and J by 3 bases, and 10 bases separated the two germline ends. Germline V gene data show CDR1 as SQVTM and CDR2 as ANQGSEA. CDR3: CSVVGAGGNTIYF. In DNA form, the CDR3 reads TGCAGCGTTGTGGGGGCTGGTGGAAACACCATATATTTT.